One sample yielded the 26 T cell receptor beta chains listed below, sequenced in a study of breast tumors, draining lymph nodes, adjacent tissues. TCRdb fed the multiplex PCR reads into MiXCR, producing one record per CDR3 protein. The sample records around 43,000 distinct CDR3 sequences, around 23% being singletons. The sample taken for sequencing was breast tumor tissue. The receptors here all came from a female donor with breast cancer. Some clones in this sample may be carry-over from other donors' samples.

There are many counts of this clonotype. Here the CDR3 reads CASSQVPQGAYQPQHF. In DNA form, the CDR3 reads TGTGCCAGCAGCCAAGTCCCACAGGGGGCGTATCAGCCCCAGCATTTT. The V gene is TRBV4-2, the J gene TRBJ1-5; TRBD1 agrees at 9 bases. Trimming took 1 base from V and 5 from J; bases not matched to a gene: 6. The germline V gene encodes CDR1 LGHNA and CDR2 YNFKEQ. CDR3 length: 16 residues.

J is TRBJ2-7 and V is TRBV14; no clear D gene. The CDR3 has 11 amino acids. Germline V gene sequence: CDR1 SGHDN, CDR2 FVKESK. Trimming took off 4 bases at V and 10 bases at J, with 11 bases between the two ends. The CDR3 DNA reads TGTGCCAGCAGCCTGGGCTGCGATCAGTACTTC. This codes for CASSLGCDQYF.

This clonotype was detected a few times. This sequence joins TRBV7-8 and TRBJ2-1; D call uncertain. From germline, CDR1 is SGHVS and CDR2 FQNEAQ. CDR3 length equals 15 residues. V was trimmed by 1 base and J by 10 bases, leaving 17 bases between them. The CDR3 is CASSLVFLTMGEQFF. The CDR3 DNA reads TGTGCCAGCAGCTTAGTTTTTCTCACCATGGGAGAGCAGTTCTTC.

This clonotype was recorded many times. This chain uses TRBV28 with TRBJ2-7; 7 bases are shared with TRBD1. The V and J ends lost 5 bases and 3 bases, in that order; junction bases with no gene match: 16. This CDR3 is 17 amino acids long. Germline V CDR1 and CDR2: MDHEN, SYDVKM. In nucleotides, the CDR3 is TGTGCCAGCAGTCTCACTCGGGACAGCGAGATGGACTACGAGCAGTACTTC. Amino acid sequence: CASSLTRDSEMDYEQYF.

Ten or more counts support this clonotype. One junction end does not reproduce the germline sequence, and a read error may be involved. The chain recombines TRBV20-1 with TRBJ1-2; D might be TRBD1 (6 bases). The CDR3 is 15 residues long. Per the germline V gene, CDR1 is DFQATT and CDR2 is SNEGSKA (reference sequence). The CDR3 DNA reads TGCAGTGCCAGAGAATGGGACACTGACCTCTATGGCTACACCTTC. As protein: CSAREWDTDLYGYTF.

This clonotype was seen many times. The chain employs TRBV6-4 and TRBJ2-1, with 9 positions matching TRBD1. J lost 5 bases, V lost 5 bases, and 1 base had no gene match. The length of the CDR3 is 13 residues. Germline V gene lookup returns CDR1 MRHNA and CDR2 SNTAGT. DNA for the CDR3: TGTGCCAGCAGTAGGACAGGGGACAATGAGCAGTTCTTC. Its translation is CASSRTGDNEQFF.

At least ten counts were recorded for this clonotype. In DNA, the CDR3 is TGTGCCAGCAGCGTAGAGGGGGGGGGCTCGCGAGGGACCGGGGAGCTGTTTTTT. Amino acid sequence: CASSVEGGGSRGTGELFF. This chain connects TRBV9 to TRBJ2-2; TRBD2 is a possible D gene (7 bases). Trimming cost V 0 bases and J 5 bases, with 20 bases left between them. The CDR3 extends over 18 amino acids. CDR1 SGDLS and CDR2 YYNGEE come from the germline V gene.

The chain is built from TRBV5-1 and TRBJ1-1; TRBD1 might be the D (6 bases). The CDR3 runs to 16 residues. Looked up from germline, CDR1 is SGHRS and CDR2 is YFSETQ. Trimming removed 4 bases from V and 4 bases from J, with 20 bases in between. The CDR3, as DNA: TGCGCCAGCAGCCTGGAGGTTGGGGGCGCAGGCACTGAAGCTTTCTTT. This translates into CASSLEVGGAGTEAFF.

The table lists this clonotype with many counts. The CDR3 is CATNRAGGSSGNTIYF. CDR3 in DNA: TGTGCCACAAACCGGGCGGGGGGTTCGTCTGGAAACACCATATATTTT. The genes are TRBV6-1 and TRBJ1-3, with a tentative D call TRBD1 (5 bases). The CDR3 has 16 amino acids. Germline assignment: CDR1 MNHNS and CDR2 SASEGT. Trimming removed 10 bases from V and 1 base from J, with 20 bases in between.

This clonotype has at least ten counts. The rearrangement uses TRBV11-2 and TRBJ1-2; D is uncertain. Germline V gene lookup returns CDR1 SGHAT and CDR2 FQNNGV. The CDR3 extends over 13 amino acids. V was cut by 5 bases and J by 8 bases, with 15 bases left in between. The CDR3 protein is CASSLPASEGYTF. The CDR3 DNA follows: TGTGCCAGCAGCCTCCCGGCTTCCGAAGGCTACACCTTC.

CDR3: CASSIDGRGYTEAFF. DNA for the CDR3: TGTGCCAGTAGTATAGATGGCAGGGGGTACACTGAAGCTTTCTTT. V usage is TRBV19 and J usage is TRBJ1-1, with 7 bases fitting TRBD1. Germline lookup yields CDR1 LNHDA and CDR2 SQIVND (reference sequence). This CDR3 is built from 15 residues. Germline trimming cut 0 bases from V and 3 bases from J; bases unmatched to any gene: 4.

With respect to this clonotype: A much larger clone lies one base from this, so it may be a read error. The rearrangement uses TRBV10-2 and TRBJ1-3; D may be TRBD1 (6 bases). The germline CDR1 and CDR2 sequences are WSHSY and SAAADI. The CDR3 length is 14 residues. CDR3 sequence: CASGDTAAGSTIYF. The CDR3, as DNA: TGCGCCAGCGGGGACACCGCAGCTGGAAGCACCATATATTTT.

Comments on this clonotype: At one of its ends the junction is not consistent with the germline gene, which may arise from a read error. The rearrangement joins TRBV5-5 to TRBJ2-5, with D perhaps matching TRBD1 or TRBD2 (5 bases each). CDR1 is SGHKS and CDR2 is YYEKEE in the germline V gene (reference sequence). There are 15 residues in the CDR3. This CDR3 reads CAGRARGRDGETQYF. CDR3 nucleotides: TGTGCCGGCAGGGCCCGTGGGAGAGATGGAGAGACCCAGTACTTC.

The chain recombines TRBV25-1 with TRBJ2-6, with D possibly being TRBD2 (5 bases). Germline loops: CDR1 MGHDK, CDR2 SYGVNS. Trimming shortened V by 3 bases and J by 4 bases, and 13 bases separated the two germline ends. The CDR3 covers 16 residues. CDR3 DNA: TGTGCCAGCAGTGATGCCGGGGTGACCGGGGCCAACGTCCTGACTTTC. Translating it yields CASSDAGVTGANVLTF.

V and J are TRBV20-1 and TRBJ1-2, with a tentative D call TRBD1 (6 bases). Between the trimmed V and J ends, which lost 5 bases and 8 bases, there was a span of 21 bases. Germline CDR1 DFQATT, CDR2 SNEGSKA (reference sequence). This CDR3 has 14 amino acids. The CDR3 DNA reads TGCAGTGCTTTGGACAGCGGGGAGTCAAGCGGCTACACCTTC. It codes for CSALDSGESSGYTF.

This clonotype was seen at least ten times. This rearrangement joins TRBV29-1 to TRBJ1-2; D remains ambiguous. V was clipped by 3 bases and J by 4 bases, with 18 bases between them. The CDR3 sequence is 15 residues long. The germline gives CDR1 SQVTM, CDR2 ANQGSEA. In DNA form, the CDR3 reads TGCAGCGTTGACACCCTAGACTTTAGAGGCTATGGCTACACCTTC. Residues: CSVDTLDFRGYGYTF.

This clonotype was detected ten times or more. CDR3 amino acids: CASSQEGPRGNTIYF. Written as DNA, the CDR3 is TGTGCCAGCAGCCAAGAAGGCCCTAGAGGCAACACCATATATTTT. J is TRBJ1-3 and V is TRBV3-1, with unresolved D. CDR1 LGHDT and CDR2 YNNKEL come from the germline V gene (reference sequence). The CDR3 extends over 15 amino acids. V lost 0 bases to trimming and J lost 7 bases, with 13 bases between them.

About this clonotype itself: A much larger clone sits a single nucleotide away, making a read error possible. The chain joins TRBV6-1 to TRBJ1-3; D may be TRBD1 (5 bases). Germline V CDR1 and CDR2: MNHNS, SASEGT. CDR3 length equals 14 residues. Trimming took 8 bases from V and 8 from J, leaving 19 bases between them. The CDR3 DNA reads TGTGCCAGCGTCCCTGCGGGCAGGGCAGACACCATATATTTT. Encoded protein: CASVPAGRADTIYF.

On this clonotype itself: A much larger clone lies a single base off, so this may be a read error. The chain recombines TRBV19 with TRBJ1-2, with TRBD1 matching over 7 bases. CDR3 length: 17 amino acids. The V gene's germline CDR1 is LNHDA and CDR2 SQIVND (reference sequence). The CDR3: CANSIDPRDRTNYGYTF. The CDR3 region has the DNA TGTGCCAATAGTATAGATCCGCGGGACAGAACTAACTATGGCTACACCTTC.

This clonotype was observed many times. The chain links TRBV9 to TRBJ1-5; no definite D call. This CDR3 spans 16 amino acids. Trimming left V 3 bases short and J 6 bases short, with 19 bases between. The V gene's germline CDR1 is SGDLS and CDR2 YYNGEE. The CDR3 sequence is CASSEGWSSSGQPQHF. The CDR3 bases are TGTGCCAGCAGCGAGGGTTGGAGCAGTTCAGGTCAGCCCCAGCATTTT.

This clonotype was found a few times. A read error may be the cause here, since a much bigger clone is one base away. CDR3 DNA sequence: TGTGCCAGCAGGGGGGCTGACAGGGGACGCCTTGATGGCTACACCTTC. It encodes CASRGADRGRLDGYTF. This rearrangement joins TRBV2 to TRBJ1-2, with 8 bases matching TRBD1. Germline V gene sequence: CDR1 SNHLY, CDR2 FYNNEI. J lost 6 bases, V lost 6 bases, and 15 bases had no gene match. This CDR3 spans 16 amino acids.

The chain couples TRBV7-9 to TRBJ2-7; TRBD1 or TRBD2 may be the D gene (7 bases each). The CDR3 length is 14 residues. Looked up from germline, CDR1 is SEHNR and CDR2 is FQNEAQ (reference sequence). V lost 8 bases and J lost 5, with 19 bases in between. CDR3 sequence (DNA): TGTGCCAGCGGCCCACCAGGGGGGGTCAACGAGCAGTACTTC. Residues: CASGPPGGVNEQYF.

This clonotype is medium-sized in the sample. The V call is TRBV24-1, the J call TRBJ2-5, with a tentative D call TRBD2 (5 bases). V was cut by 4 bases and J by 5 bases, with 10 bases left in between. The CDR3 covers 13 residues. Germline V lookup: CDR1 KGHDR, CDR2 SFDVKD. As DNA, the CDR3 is TGTGCCACCAGTGACGGGGTCTGGGAGACCCAGTACTTC. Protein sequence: CATSDGVWETQYF.

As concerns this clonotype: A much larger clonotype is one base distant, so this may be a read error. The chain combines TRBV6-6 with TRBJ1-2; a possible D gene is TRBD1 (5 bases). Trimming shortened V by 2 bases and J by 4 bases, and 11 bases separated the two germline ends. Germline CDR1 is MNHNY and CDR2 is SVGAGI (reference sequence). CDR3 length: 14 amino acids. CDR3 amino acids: CASSYDRRSYGYTF. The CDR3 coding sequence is TGTGCCAGCAGTTACGACAGAAGAAGCTATGGCTACACCTTC.

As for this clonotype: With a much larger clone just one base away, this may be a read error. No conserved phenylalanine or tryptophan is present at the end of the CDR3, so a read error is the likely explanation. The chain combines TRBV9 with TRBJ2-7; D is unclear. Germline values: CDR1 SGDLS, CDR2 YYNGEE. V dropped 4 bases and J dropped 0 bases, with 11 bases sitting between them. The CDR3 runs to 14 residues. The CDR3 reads CASSFSPFSYEQYL. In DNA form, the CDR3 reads TGTGCCAGCAGCTTTAGCCCATTCTCCTACGAGCAGTACCTC.

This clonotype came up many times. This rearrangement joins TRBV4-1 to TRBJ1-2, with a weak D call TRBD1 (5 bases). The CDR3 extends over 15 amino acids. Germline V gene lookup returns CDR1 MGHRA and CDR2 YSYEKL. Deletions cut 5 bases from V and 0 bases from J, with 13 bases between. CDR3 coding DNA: TGCGCCAGCAGCTGGGACGGTACGACTAACTATGGCTACACCTTC. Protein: CASSWDGTTNYGYTF.